These 26 T cell receptor beta chains were sequenced from one sample in a study of blood T cells in healthy people across ages (dated by TCRdb to the mid-2010s). The method was 5' RACE. For sequencing, an Illumina HiSeq 2500 was employed. The second PCR ran for about 7 to 11 cycles and used a J-beta primer mix along with a sample-barcoded 5' primer. TCRdb trimmed the raw reads at Q25, called clones with MiXCR and kept productive beta chains. Every CDR3 protein is listed once, alongside the most common genes and DNA of its rows. This sample comprises some 1.4 million distinct CDR3 sequences, roughly 45% of them detected only once. The leading ten clones occupy 7.9% of the sample. Sequencing was carried out using blood. These receptors were obtained from a woman under 30 in good health.

The V call is TRBV24-1, the J call TRBJ2-3; TRBD2 aligns across 9 bases. The ends lost 3 bases at V and 0 bases at J; junction bases unmatched: 6. Germline V gene sequence: CDR1 KGHDR, CDR2 SFDVKD. There are 17 residues in the CDR3. The CDR3 loop is CATSDRAGGPSTDTQYF. The CDR3 region has the DNA TGTGCCACCAGTGATCGTGCGGGGGGGCCTAGCACAGATACGCAGTATTTT.

The gene calls are TRBV3-1 and TRBJ1-4; D unclear. The CDR3 loop spans 13 amino acids. Germline assignment: CDR1 LGHDT and CDR2 YNNKEL (reference sequence). V lost 3 bases and J lost 7, with 9 bases in between. The CDR3 sequence: CASSQLGSEKLFF. CDR3 in DNA: TGTGCCAGCAGCCAGTTGGGTAGTGAAAAACTGTTTTTT.

J is TRBJ1-1 and V is TRBV4-1; D gene uncertain. From germline, CDR1 is MGHRA and CDR2 YSYEKL. The ends were cut back, 1 base at V and 1 base at J, with 7 bases in the middle. The CDR3 has 14 residues. DNA of the CDR3: TGCGCCAGCAGCCAAGTCCCGGGGAACACTGAAGCTTTCTTT. Translation gives CASSQVPGNTEAFF.

This clonotype was found a few times. The chain joins TRBV25-1 to TRBJ2-4; D may be TRBD1 (7 bases). Per germline, CDR1 MGHDK and CDR2 SYGVNS. CDR3 length: 14 residues. Deletions cut 11 bases from V and 7 bases from J, with 21 bases between. The CDR3 DNA follows: TGTGCCTACCCACAGGGGAGGAATGTGAACATTCAGTACTTC. Translation gives CAYPQGRNVNIQYF. Supplemented by reference TRBV25-1 and TRBJ2-4, the full variable domain reads EADIYQTPRYLVIGTGKKITLECSQTMGHDKMYWYQQDPGMELHLIHYSYGVNSTEKGDLSSESTVSRIRTEHFPLTLESARPSHTSQYLCAYPQGRNVNIQYFGAGTRLSVL.

As for this clonotype: This may be a read error, as it is one base from a much larger clone. V gene TRBV2 combines with J gene TRBJ2-3; D uncertain. The CDR3 runs to 14 residues. Germline V CDR1 and CDR2: SNHLY, FYNNEI. The CDR3: CASREATSTDTQYF. The CDR3, as DNA: TGTGCCAGCAGGGAAGCGACTAGCACAGATACGCAGTATTTT.

The sample holds many counts of this clonotype. This chain joins TRBV12-3 or TRBV12-4 and TRBJ2-5; D is perhaps TRBD1 or TRBD2 (5 bases each). V was pared by 3 bases and J by 7 bases, with 12 bases between. CDR3 length: 13 amino acids. The CDR3 DNA reads as TGTGCCAGCAGTTTCGACAGCGGCGGGACCCAGTACTTC. Translation gives CASSFDSGGTQYF.

The CDR3 reads CASSLGAGTGVTPLHF. In DNA, the CDR3 is TGCGCCAGCAGCTTGGGGGCCGGGACAGGGGTGACACCCCTCCACTTT. The chain recombines TRBV5-1 with TRBJ1-6, with 10 bases matching TRBD1. Trimming at V came to 0 bases and at J to 11 bases, leaving 8 bases not matched to a gene. This CDR3 contains 16 residues. In germline, CDR1 is SGHRS, CDR2 YFSETQ.

In its sample, this clonotype was seen a few times. CDR3 region: CASSQEGDPLYTKNIQYF. The DNA of the CDR3 is TGTGCCAGCAGCCAAGAAGGGGACCCTTTATATACCAAAAACATTCAGTACTTC. The chain links TRBV14 to TRBJ2-4; either TRBD1 or TRBD2 may fit D (5 bases each). Germline V gene data show CDR1 as SGHDN and CDR2 as FVKESK. The CDR3 sequence is 18 residues long. Trimming pared 0 bases from V and 2 bases from J, leaving 17 bases between. The full variable domain, completed using reference TRBV14 and TRBJ2-4, is EAGVTQFPSHSVIEKGQTVTLRCDPISGHDNLYWYRRVMGKEIKFLLHFVKESKQDESGMPNNRFLAERTGGTYSTLKVQPAELEDSGVYFCASSQEGDPLYTKNIQYFGAGTRLSVL.

J is TRBJ2-1 and V is TRBV28; D remains unclear. Trimming took off 7 bases at V and 8 bases at J, with 18 bases between the two ends. Germline loops: CDR1 MDHEN, CDR2 SYDVKM. The CDR3 is made up of 14 amino acids. The CDR3 sequence is CASKPPGFTHEQFF. CDR3 in DNA: TGTGCCAGCAAACCGCCAGGTTTCACTCATGAGCAGTTCTTC.

This chain links TRBV7-2 with TRBJ2-3; TRBD2 aligns across 7 bases. The V segment lost 4 bases and the J segment 0 bases; nucleotides outside the gene matches: 4. This CDR3 is 15 amino acids long. Germline CDR1 is SGHTA and CDR2 is FQGNSA. The CDR3 DNA follows: TGTGCCAGCAGCTCGGGGAGGGCTAGCACAGATACGCAGTATTTT. Translated: CASSSGRASTDTQYF.

As regards this clonotype: A read error may account for a junction end that differs from germline. The chain uses TRBV5-6 and TRBJ2-1, with D unresolved. Germline V CDR1 and CDR2: SGHDT, YYEEEE. The CDR3 runs to 15 residues. CDR3 region: CASSFWRSSYNGQFF. The CDR3 DNA reads as TGTGCCAGCAGCTTCTGGCGGAGCTCCTACAATGGGCAGTTCTTC. The entire variable domain, with the rest obtained from reference TRBV5-6 and TRBJ2-1, is as follows: DAGVTQSPTHLIKTRGQQVTLRCSPKSGHDTVSWYQQALGQGPQFIFQYYEEEERQRGNFPDRFSGHQFPNYSSELNVNALLLGDSALYLCASSFWRSSYNGQFFGPGTRLTVL.

In its sample, this clonotype was seen many times. The J gene is TRBJ1-1, the V gene TRBV7-2; TRBD1 aligns across 7 bases. The trim removed 5 bases at V and 7 bases at J, leaving 10 bases unmatched. CDR1 and CDR2 (germline): SGHTA, FQGNSA. The CDR3 length is 14 residues. CDR3 coding DNA: TGTGCCAGCAGCGACTACTCGGGACAGAGTGAAGCTTTCTTT. It translates to CASSDYSGQSEAFF.

This clonotype came up a few times. The CDR3 nucleotides read TGCAGTGCTTCCCGACTAGCGGACGCCTCCTACGAGCAGTACTTC. Amino acid sequence: CSASRLADASYEQYF. The chain recombines TRBV20-1 with TRBJ2-7, with 9 bases aligning to TRBD2. Per the germline V gene, CDR1 is DFQATT and CDR2 is SNEGSKA (reference sequence). J gave up 0 bases and V 5 bases, and 8 bases lay outside the gene matches. This CDR3 spans 15 amino acids.

This clonotype is a singleton in its sample. This chain uses TRBV27 with TRBJ2-4; D is undetermined. Matching the DNA end better, TRBJ2-7 makes the J call doubtful. Germline V gives CDR1 MNHEY, CDR2 SMNVEV (reference sequence). The CDR3 sequence is 10 residues long. In DNA, the CDR3 is TGTGCCATCCCCATGAGCGAGCAGTACTTC. It specifies CAIPMSEQYF.

This chain links TRBV12-3 or TRBV12-4 with TRBJ2-4, with D possibly being TRBD1 (6 bases). V lost 2 bases, J lost 0 bases, and 23 bases lay in between. This CDR3 is 20 amino acids long. The CDR3 loop reads CASSLLGRGESQEAKNIQYF. DNA of the CDR3: TGTGCCAGCAGTTTACTGGGCAGGGGAGAGTCTCAAGAAGCCAAAAACATTCAGTACTTC.

The genes are TRBV5-5 and TRBJ2-1; 10 nucleotides line up with TRBD2. With V trimmed by 4 bases and J by 3 bases, 10 bases remained unmatched. The CDR3 covers 17 residues. Germline CDR1 reads SGHKS; CDR2 reads YYEKEE (reference sequence). CDR3 sequence (DNA): TGTGCCAGCAGCCATTGGGGCCTAGCGGGAGACTACAATGAGCAGTTCTTC. It translates to CASSHWGLAGDYNEQFF.

V usage is TRBV7-6 and J usage is TRBJ2-5, with D uncertain. Between the trimmed V and J ends, which lost 5 bases and 2 bases, there was a span of 18 bases. The CDR3 sequence is 16 residues long. In germline, CDR1 is SGHVS, CDR2 FNYEAQ. The CDR3, as DNA: TGTGCCAGCAGCGCTTTTTTCTATGCCAAACAAGAGACCCAGTACTTC. Its protein product is CASSAFFYAKQETQYF.

V gene TRBV9 combines with J gene TRBJ2-1, with D tentatively TRBD1 or TRBD2 (7 bases each). The V and J ends lost 3 bases and 9 bases respectively, with 19 bases between them. Per germline, CDR1 SGDLS and CDR2 YYNGEE. The CDR3 has 15 residues. CDR3 nucleotides: TGTGCCAGCAGCGGGACTAGTGAGGGACAGACTGAGCAGTTCTTC. Translated: CASSGTSEGQTEQFF.

The chain couples TRBV20-1 to TRBJ2-7; TRBD1 or TRBD2 may be the D gene (5 bases each). The length of the CDR3 is 17 residues. The germline CDR1 and CDR2 sequences are DFQATT and SNEGSKA (reference sequence). V was trimmed by 3 bases and J by 1 base, leaving 22 bases between them. This CDR3 is CSARGLGDPFISYEQYF. CDR3 sequence (DNA): TGCAGTGCTAGGGGTCTGGGGGACCCCTTTATATCCTACGAGCAGTACTTC.

V gene TRBV12-3 or TRBV12-4 combines with J gene TRBJ2-3; 8 bases align to TRBD2. There are 14 residues in the CDR3. The junction had 5 bases not matched to a gene; V was cut back by 4 bases and J by 5 bases. CDR3 sequence: CASSYSGGIDTQYF. As DNA, the CDR3 is TGTGCCAGCAGTTACAGCGGGGGCATAGATACGCAGTATTTT.

This clonotype was detected once. This chain connects TRBV9 to TRBJ2-7, with 7 bases identical to TRBD1. V gave up 0 bases and J gave up 1 base; unmatched junction bases: 4. This CDR3 region has 15 residues. Germline lookup yields CDR1 SGDLS and CDR2 YYNGEE. CDR3 coding DNA: TGTGCCAGCAGCGTAGGGTGGGACAGTTCCTACGAGCAGTACTTC. Its protein product is CASSVGWDSSYEQYF.

The chain has TRBV20-1 and TRBJ1-1; 8 nucleotides align to TRBD1. Germline V gene sequence: CDR1 DFQATT, CDR2 SNEGSKA (reference sequence). The CDR3 extends over 12 amino acids. Unmatched junction bases numbered 8, after V lost 7 bases and J lost 7 bases. CDR3 loop: CSVSGQGLEAFF. CDR3 DNA sequence: TGCAGTGTTTCCGGACAGGGTCTTGAAGCTTTCTTT.

This clonotype was counted only a few times. V is TRBV9 and J is TRBJ2-7, with D perhaps matching TRBD2 (5 bases). Per the germline V gene, CDR1 is SGDLS and CDR2 is YYNGEE. This CDR3 is built from 14 residues. V dropped 2 bases and J dropped 7 bases, with 16 bases sitting between them. The DNA for the CDR3 is TGTGCCAGCAGCGTGACCATTTTAACGGGGGAGCAGTACTTC. It translates to CASSVTILTGEQYF. Filled out from reference TRBV9 and TRBJ2-7, the complete variable domain reads DSGVTQTPKHLITATGQRVTLRCSPRSGDLSVYWYQQSLDQGLQFLIQYYNGEERAKGNILERFSAQQFPDLHSELNLSSLELGDSALYFCASSVTILTGEQYFGPGTRLTVT.

The V call is TRBV7-2, the J call TRBJ2-1; D gene ambiguous. This CDR3 contains 14 residues. Deletions cut 3 bases from V and 0 bases from J, with 6 bases between. CDR1 is SGHTA, CDR2 FQGNSA, per germline. In DNA form, the CDR3 reads TGTGCCAGCAGCTTCATACCCTCCTACAATGAGCAGTTCTTC. Its protein is CASSFIPSYNEQFF.

This chain connects TRBV5-1 to TRBJ2-1, with a possible D match to TRBD2 (5 bases). CDR1 and CDR2 from the germline V gene are SGHRS and YFSETQ. Trimming stripped 3 bases from V and 3 bases from J, with 7 bases between. The CDR3 totals 13 residues. The CDR3 region has the DNA TGCGCCAGCAGCTGGACTGGCTACAATGAGCAGTTCTTC. Translated: CASSWTGYNEQFF.

The chain combines TRBV6-5 with TRBJ2-7; 8 nucleotides align to TRBD2. There are 15 residues in the CDR3. Unmatched junction bases numbered 3, after V lost 0 bases and J lost 2 bases. In germline, CDR1 is MNHEY, CDR2 SVGAGI. Here the CDR3 DNA reads TGTGCCAGCAGTTACTCTAGCGGGACCCCCTACGAGCAGTACTTC. It yields the protein CASSYSSGTPYEQYF.